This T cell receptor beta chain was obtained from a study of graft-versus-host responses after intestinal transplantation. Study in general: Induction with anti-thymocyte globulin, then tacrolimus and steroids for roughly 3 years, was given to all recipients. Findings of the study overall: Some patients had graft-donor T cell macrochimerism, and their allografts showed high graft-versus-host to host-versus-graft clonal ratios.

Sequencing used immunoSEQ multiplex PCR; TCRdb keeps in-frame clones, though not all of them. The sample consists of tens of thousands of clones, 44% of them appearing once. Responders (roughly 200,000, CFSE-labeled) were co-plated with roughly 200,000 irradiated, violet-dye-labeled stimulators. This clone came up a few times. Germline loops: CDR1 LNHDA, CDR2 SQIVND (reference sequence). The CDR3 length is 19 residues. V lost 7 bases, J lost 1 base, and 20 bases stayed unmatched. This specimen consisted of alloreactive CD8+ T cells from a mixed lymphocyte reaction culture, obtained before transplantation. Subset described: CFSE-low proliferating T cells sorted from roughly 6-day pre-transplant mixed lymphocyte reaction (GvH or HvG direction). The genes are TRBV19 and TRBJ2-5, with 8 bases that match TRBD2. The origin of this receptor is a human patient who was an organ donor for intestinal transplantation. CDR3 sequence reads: CASTRPWERERVGQETQYF. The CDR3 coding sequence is TGTGCCAGTACCCGCCCCTGGGAGCGGGAGCGGGTCGGCCAAGAGACCCAGTACTTC.